Listed below are T cell receptor beta chains from one sample, sequenced in a study of T-cell memory formation after mild COVID-19. Via MiXCR, TCRdb re-called the 5' RACE reads, giving one row per CDR3 protein. Of approximately 570,000 distinct CDR3 sequences listed, about a sixth are singletons. What was sequenced was PBMCs or a T cell subset sorted from them (not recorded which). Receptors were obtained from an adult woman who had mild COVID-19 (a few samples of this study predate the infection). Cell type and time point are not known. The CDR3 runs from the conserved cysteine through the conserved F or W. Where a row states a size, it is once, few, many or the class of an expanded clone; other rows omit it.

J: TRBJ2-1
V: TRBV11-3
size: few
CDR3: CASSSPLAGGNNEQFF

J: TRBJ2-3
V: TRBV6-2/TRBV6-3
size: many
CDR3: CASSYTGDTQYF

J: TRBJ2-3
V: TRBV7-6
size: many
CDR3: CASGGTGLTTDTQYF

J: TRBJ2-1
V: TRBV6-4
size: few
CDR3: CASSDRGGGALDEQFF

J: TRBJ1-2
V: TRBV20-1
size: -
CDR3: CSAGGGGQGYTF

J: TRBJ2-1
V: TRBV5-1
size: -
CDR3: CASRGGTSGYHNEQFF

J: TRBJ1-6
V: TRBV5-5
size: few
CDR3: CASSTWEAVNSPLHF

J: TRBJ2-1
V: TRBV20-1
size: few
CDR3: CSATSDLEIYNEQFF

J: TRBJ2-1
V: TRBV20-1
size: -
CDR3: CSARGQGQTIYEQFF

J: TRBJ2-1
V: TRBV9
size: few
CDR3: CASSVEWNEQFF

J: TRBJ2-2
V: TRBV7-8
size: many
CDR3: CASSAVANTGELFF

J: TRBJ1-5
V: TRBV3-1
size: once
CDR3: CASSQDGQYQPQHF

J: TRBJ2-3
V: TRBV20-1
size: few
CDR3: CSASAGTSGGSTDTQYF

J: TRBJ2-1
V: TRBV6-4
size: few
CDR3: CASSEWGGGSYNEQFF

J: TRBJ2-3
V: TRBV7-9
size: few
CDR3: CASSLILGGGLEADTQYF

J: TRBJ2-3
V: TRBV7-9
size: -
CDR3: CASSGTGSGGTDTQYF

J: TRBJ2-1
V: TRBV28
size: few
CDR3: CASLGSSYNEQFF

J: TRBJ1-1
V: TRBV14
size: -
CDR3: CASSRVSLREAFF

J: TRBJ1-6
V: TRBV10-3
size: few
CDR3: CAIGQLEVSPLHF

J: TRBJ1-6
V: TRBV4-1
size: few
CDR3: CASSQDLILGSADNSPLHF

J: TRBJ2-5
V: TRBV24-1
size: few
CDR3: CATSDHGGWEETQYF

J: TRBJ1-5
V: TRBV12-3/TRBV12-4
size: -
CDR3: CASSLEAGRNQPQHF

J: TRBJ2-3
V: TRBV5-6
size: -
CDR3: CASSSAYTQYF

J: TRBJ1-3
V: TRBV10-3
size: -
CDR3: CAISDGGAAGNTIYF

J: TRBJ2-7
V: TRBV29-1
size: few
CDR3: CSVGLAAVEQYF

J: TRBJ2-1
V: TRBV3-1
size: many
CDR3: CASSPPGGLDGGGQFF

J: TRBJ1-2
V: TRBV25-1
size: few
CDR3: CASSGATENYGYTF

J: TRBJ2-3
V: TRBV9
size: -
CDR3: CASSEGLTADTQYF

J: TRBJ2-1
V: TRBV5-5
size: few
CDR3: CASSFLLAGDSKINNEQFF

J: TRBJ1-2
V: TRBV24-1
size: -
CDR3: CATSEPGTGVAGYTF

J: TRBJ2-4
V: TRBV5-1
size: few
CDR3: CASSPEGATIQYF

J: TRBJ2-4
V: TRBV5-4
size: many
CDR3: CASSLAVFGEWNIQYF

J: TRBJ2-1
V: TRBV20-1
size: many
CDR3: CSARDGGSGSYNEQFF

J: TRBJ2-2
V: TRBV12-3/TRBV12-4
size: once
CDR3: CASSSTLAGPNTGELFF

J: TRBJ2-7
V: TRBV20-1
size: few
CDR3: CSARTSQTSYEQYF

J: TRBJ1-1
V: TRBV7-9
size: few
CDR3: CASSSNRQARAFF

J: TRBJ2-7
V: TRBV30
size: few
CDR3: CAWSSGAPSYEQYF

J: TRBJ2-1
V: TRBV4-1
size: -
CDR3: CASRRDRDSYNEQFF

J: TRBJ2-2
V: TRBV12-3/TRBV12-4
size: few
CDR3: CASRHRPLAGGPKVYTGELFF

J: TRBJ1-3
V: TRBV3-1
size: -
CDR3: CASSPGQGTPSGNTIYF

J: TRBJ2-7
V: TRBV6-5
size: -
CDR3: CASSGDRGLGEQYF